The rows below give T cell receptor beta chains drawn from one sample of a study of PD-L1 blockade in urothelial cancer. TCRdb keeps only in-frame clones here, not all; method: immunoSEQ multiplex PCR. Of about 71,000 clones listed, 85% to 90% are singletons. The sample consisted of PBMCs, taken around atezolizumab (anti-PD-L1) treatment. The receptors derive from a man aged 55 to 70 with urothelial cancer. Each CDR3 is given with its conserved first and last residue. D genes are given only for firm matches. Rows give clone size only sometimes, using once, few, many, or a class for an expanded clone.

cdr3_aa: CASSPSRGSGANVLTF
cdr3_nt: TGCGCCAGCAGCCCGTCCCGGGGCTCTGGGGCCAACGTCCTGACTTTC
v_call: TRBV4-1
j_call: TRBJ2-6
d_call: -
clone_size: -

cdr3_aa: CASSLSTTASYEQYF
cdr3_nt: TGTGCCAGCAGCTTAAGTACAACAGCTTCCTACGAGCAGTACTTC
v_call: TRBV7-2
j_call: TRBJ2-7
d_call: -
clone_size: -

cdr3_aa: CASSFGGFSDTQYF
cdr3_nt: TGCGCCAGCAGCTTCGGCGGCTTTTCAGATACGCAGTATTTT
v_call: TRBV5-1
j_call: TRBJ2-3
d_call: -
clone_size: -

cdr3_aa: CASSPQGGGSYEQYF
cdr3_nt: TGTGCCAGCTCACCACAGGGGGGGGGATCCTACGAGCAGTACTTC
v_call: TRBV18
j_call: TRBJ2-7
d_call: -
clone_size: -

cdr3_aa: CASSRTTQGTDTQYF
cdr3_nt: TGTGCCAGCAGTCGAACGACTCAAGGCACAGATACGCAGTATTTT
v_call: TRBV7-3
j_call: TRBJ2-3
d_call: -
clone_size: -

cdr3_aa: CASSLDGGGPEQYF
cdr3_nt: TGCGCCAGCAGCTTGGATGGGGGAGGGCCCGAGCAGTACTTC
v_call: TRBV5-1
j_call: TRBJ2-7
d_call: TRBD2
clone_size: -

cdr3_aa: CASSQTGGANTGELFF
cdr3_nt: TGCGCCAGCAGCCAGACAGGGGGCGCGAACACCGGGGAGCTGTTTTTT
v_call: TRBV4-3
j_call: TRBJ2-2
d_call: TRBD1
clone_size: once

cdr3_aa: CAISVQGSGNTIYF
cdr3_nt: TGTGCCATCAGTGTTCAGGGCTCTGGAAACACCATATATTTT
v_call: TRBV10-3
j_call: TRBJ1-3
d_call: -
clone_size: -

cdr3_aa: CASSRSGTGESYEQYF
cdr3_nt: TGCGCCAGCAGCAGGTCCGGGACAGGGGAATCCTACGAGCAGTACTTC
v_call: TRBV5-1
j_call: TRBJ2-7
d_call: TRBD1
clone_size: once

cdr3_aa: CASRATGNQPQHF
cdr3_nt: TGTGCCAGCAGGGCAACAGGGAATCAGCCCCAGCATTTT
v_call: TRBV2
j_call: TRBJ1-5
d_call: -
clone_size: -

cdr3_aa: CAWSGGYGYTF
cdr3_nt: TGTGCCTGGAGTGGCGGCTATGGCTACACCTTC
v_call: TRBV30
j_call: TRBJ1-2
d_call: -
clone_size: -

cdr3_aa: CASRGTGDSQPQHF
cdr3_nt: TGTGCCAGCAGGGGGACAGGGGATAGCCAGCCCCAGCATTTT
v_call: TRBV25-1
j_call: TRBJ1-5
d_call: TRBD1
clone_size: -

cdr3_aa: CASRGSPSTDTQYF
cdr3_nt: TGTGCCAGTAGGGGCTCACCTTCCACAGATACGCAGTATTTT
v_call: TRBV19
j_call: TRBJ2-3
d_call: -
clone_size: -

cdr3_aa: CASSRDRVYNSPLHF
cdr3_nt: TGTGCCAGCAGTCGCGACAGGGTCTATAATTCACCCCTCCACTTT
v_call: TRBV6-5
j_call: TRBJ1-6
d_call: TRBD1
clone_size: -

cdr3_aa: CAWMRDLVSPLHF
cdr3_nt: TGTGCCTGGATGAGGGACTTGGTGTCACCCCTCCACTTT
v_call: TRBV30
j_call: TRBJ1-6
d_call: -
clone_size: -

cdr3_aa: CASSLDRRGEAFF
cdr3_nt: TGTGCCAGCAGCCTAGACAGGAGAGGGGAAGCTTTCTTT
v_call: TRBV28
j_call: TRBJ1-1
d_call: -
clone_size: -

cdr3_aa: CASSPGTGMGQPQHF
cdr3_nt: TGTGCCAGCTCACCAGGGACAGGGATGGGTCAGCCCCAGCATTTT
v_call: TRBV18
j_call: TRBJ1-5
d_call: TRBD1
clone_size: -

cdr3_aa: CASSLERGSLNSPLHF
cdr3_nt: TGTGCCAGCAGCTTAGAGCGGGGTTCCCTTAATTCACCCCTCCACTTT
v_call: TRBV7-9
j_call: TRBJ1-6
d_call: -
clone_size: -

cdr3_aa: CASSTASGGTDTQYF
cdr3_nt: TGCGCCAGCAGCACGGCTAGCGGGGGCACAGATACGCAGTATTTT
v_call: TRBV5-1
j_call: TRBJ2-3
d_call: TRBD2
clone_size: -

cdr3_aa: CASSSSRLAPTSNEQFF
cdr3_nt: TGCGCCAGCAGCTCAAGCCGACTCGCCCCGACTTCTAATGAGCAGTTCTTC
v_call: TRBV5-1
j_call: TRBJ2-1
d_call: -
clone_size: once

cdr3_aa: CASSENVGARTGELFF
cdr3_nt: TGTGCCAGCAGTGAAAACGTAGGGGCGAGGACCGGGGAGCTGTTTTTT
v_call: TRBV25-1
j_call: TRBJ2-2
d_call: -
clone_size: -

cdr3_aa: CASGILSTDTQYF
cdr3_nt: TGTGCTAGTGGTATACTGAGCACAGATACGCAGTATTTT
v_call: TRBV12-5
j_call: TRBJ2-3
d_call: -
clone_size: -

cdr3_aa: CASLGQGLADTQYF
cdr3_nt: TGTGCCAGCCTCGGGCAGGGACTAGCAGATACGCAGTATTTT
v_call: TRBV7-2
j_call: TRBJ2-3
d_call: TRBD2
clone_size: -

cdr3_aa: CASSLEGGSGSRYEQYF
cdr3_nt: TGTGCCAGCAGCTTAGAGGGGGGTAGCGGGAGTCGGTACGAGCAGTACTTC
v_call: TRBV7-2
j_call: TRBJ2-7
d_call: TRBD2
clone_size: -

cdr3_aa: CASSLRGLANYEQYF
cdr3_nt: TGTGCCAGCAGCTTGCGGGGACTAGCGAATTACGAGCAGTACTTC
v_call: TRBV5-6
j_call: TRBJ2-7
d_call: TRBD2
clone_size: -

cdr3_aa: CASSLAGQGANYGYTF
cdr3_nt: TGTGCCAGCAGCTTAGCGGGGCAGGGCGCTAACTATGGCTACACCTTC
v_call: TRBV7-2
j_call: TRBJ1-2
d_call: -
clone_size: once

cdr3_aa: CASSEEAGVAKNIQYF
cdr3_nt: TGTGCCAGCAGTGAAGAAGCGGGGGTAGCCAAAAACATTCAGTACTTC
v_call: TRBV2
j_call: TRBJ2-4
d_call: TRBD2
clone_size: -

cdr3_aa: CASSSREAGSEQYF
cdr3_nt: TGTGCCAGCAGTTCGAGGGAGGCCGGAAGCGAGCAGTACTTC
v_call: TRBV6-5
j_call: TRBJ2-7
d_call: -
clone_size: -

cdr3_aa: CASSTKSSGRSHEQYF
cdr3_nt: TGTGCCAGCAGTACCAAGTCTAGCGGGAGATCCCACGAGCAGTACTTC
v_call: TRBV27
j_call: TRBJ2-7
d_call: TRBD2
clone_size: -

cdr3_aa: CSARAPGKLFF
cdr3_nt: TGCAGTGCTAGAGCTCCCGGGAAACTGTTTTTT
v_call: TRBV20-1
j_call: TRBJ1-4
d_call: -
clone_size: -

cdr3_aa: CASTWERDSIRGANVLTF
cdr3_nt: TGTGCCAGCACCTGGGAGAGGGATTCGATACGTGGGGCCAACGTCCTGACTTTC
v_call: TRBV21-1
j_call: TRBJ2-6
d_call: -
clone_size: -

cdr3_aa: CASSFLAGTEAFF
cdr3_nt: TGTGCCAGCAGCTTCCTCGCGGGGACTGAAGCTTTCTTT
v_call: TRBV11-1
j_call: TRBJ1-1
d_call: -
clone_size: -

cdr3_aa: CASSTLGGGQQFF
cdr3_nt: TGTGCCAGCAGCACCCTAGGGGGGGGCCAGCAGTTCTTC
v_call: TRBV7-2
j_call: TRBJ2-1
d_call: -
clone_size: -

cdr3_aa: CASSLGSSGGTDTQYF
cdr3_nt: TGCGCCAGCAGCTTGGGATCTAGCGGGGGCACAGATACGCAGTATTTT
v_call: TRBV5-1
j_call: TRBJ2-3
d_call: TRBD2
clone_size: -

cdr3_aa: CASSSSGTLETQYF
cdr3_nt: TGCGCCAGCAGCTCTTCCGGGACTTTAGAGACCCAGTACTTC
v_call: TRBV5-1
j_call: TRBJ2-5
d_call: -
clone_size: -

cdr3_aa: CASSQQGGMNTEAFF
cdr3_nt: TGTGCCAGCTCCCAACAGGGCGGCATGAACACTGAAGCTTTCTTT
v_call: TRBV18
j_call: TRBJ1-1
d_call: -
clone_size: -

cdr3_aa: CASSYGGGPTDTQYF
cdr3_nt: TGTGCCAGCAGTTACGGGGGAGGGCCCACAGATACGCAGTATTTT
v_call: TRBV6-6
j_call: TRBJ2-3
d_call: TRBD2
clone_size: -

cdr3_aa: CASRDRTRDRLIQPQHF
cdr3_nt: TGTGCCAGCAGAGACCGAACCAGGGACAGATTGATCCAGCCCCAGCATTTT
v_call: TRBV28
j_call: TRBJ1-5
d_call: TRBD1
clone_size: -

cdr3_aa: CASSLRRDTEAFF
cdr3_nt: TGTGCCAGCAGTTTGCGGAGGGACACTGAAGCTTTCTTT
v_call: TRBV28
j_call: TRBJ1-1
d_call: -
clone_size: -

cdr3_aa: CASSLVRGTGGTLQYF
cdr3_nt: TGTGCCAGCAGCTTAGTTCGGGGAACGGGAGGGACTCTTCAGTACTTC
v_call: TRBV7-2
j_call: TRBJ2-4
d_call: TRBD2
clone_size: -

cdr3_aa: CASSLEPRGYGYTF
cdr3_nt: TGTGCCAGCAGCTTGGAACCCAGGGGTTACGGCTACACCTTC
v_call: TRBV11-2
j_call: TRBJ1-2
d_call: -
clone_size: -

cdr3_aa: CAISESATPTHEQFF
cdr3_nt: TGTGCCATCAGTGAGTCTGCCACACCCACCCATGAGCAGTTCTTC
v_call: TRBV10-3
j_call: TRBJ2-1
d_call: -
clone_size: once

cdr3_aa: CASSPGTGGENQPQHF
cdr3_nt: TGTGCCAGCTCCCCTGGGACAGGGGGCGAGAATCAGCCCCAGCATTTT
v_call: TRBV18
j_call: TRBJ1-5
d_call: TRBD1
clone_size: -

cdr3_aa: CASSIDRDYGYTF
cdr3_nt: TGTGCCAGTAGTATAGACAGGGACTATGGCTACACCTTC
v_call: TRBV19
j_call: TRBJ1-2
d_call: -
clone_size: -

cdr3_aa: CASSILVAGERNEQFF
cdr3_nt: TGTGCCAGTAGTATATTAGTGGCGGGAGAGAGAAATGAGCAGTTCTTC
v_call: TRBV19
j_call: TRBJ2-1
d_call: TRBD2
clone_size: -